This T cell receptor (beta chain) comes out of a study of T cell repertoires in cytomegalovirus infection. Study as a whole: Both CMV infection and a matching HLA type were indicated by public TCR beta signatures. Overall study results and limits: CMV-specific HLA-C-restricted TCR beta clonotypes dominated the ex vivo response.

Using its own MiXCR run on the reads, TCRdb lists one record per CDR3 protein. The table lists 200,000 to 250,000 distinct CDR3 sequences, roughly 22% of them singletons. The sample holds a few counts of this clonotype. The antigen is unknown. The clonotype comes from a human donor in good health (CMV status not recorded). Some clones in this sample may be carry-over from other donors' samples. Input material: CD8+ T cells from PBMCs.

The CDR3 region is CASSLGRQGVNSPLHF. The CDR3 nucleotides read TGTGCCAGCAGCTTAGGGAGACAGGGTGTAAATTCACCCCTCCACTTT. The V gene is TRBV11-2, the J gene TRBJ1-6; 7 bases are shared with TRBD1. Germline V gene data show CDR1 as SGHAT and CDR2 as FQNNGV. V trimming: 1 base; J trimming: 7 bases; junction bases outside the gene matches: 7. There are 16 residues in the CDR3.